Following are 9 T cell receptor beta chains from one sample sequenced in a study of blood T cell repertoires in COVID-19. Here immunoSEQ multiplex PCR was the method, and the copy in TCRdb shows in-frame clones only, minus some. The sample contains tens of thousands of clones, over 80% of which appear only once. The sample was peripheral blood. These receptor sequences come from a man older than 75 with active or convalescent COVID-19.

This rearrangement joins TRBV5-4 to TRBJ2-5, with TRBD2 matching over 14 bases. The CDR3 covers 19 residues. Germline V CDR1 and CDR2: SGHNT, YYREEE (reference sequence). V lost 3 bases and J lost 1; bases outside the gene matches: 11. The DNA for the CDR3 is TGTGCCAGCAGCTCTGGGACTAGCGGGAGATATTGGGGCCAAGAGACCCAGTACTTC. Its translation: CASSSGTSGRYWGQETQYF.

The chain joins TRBV20-1 to TRBJ2-5; no firm D call. Germline V gene data show CDR1 as DFQATT and CDR2 as SNEGSKA (reference sequence). Trimming took off 6 bases at V and 4 bases at J, with 6 bases between the two ends. This CDR3 has 10 amino acids. CDR3 coding DNA: TGCAGTGCCAGTCTAGAGACCCAGTACTTC. Its translation is CSASLETQYF.

The rearrangement links TRBV11-2 to TRBJ2-7; D unresolved. This CDR3 spans 13 amino acids. Germline CDR1 is SGHAT and CDR2 is FQNNGV. Trimming took 1 base from V and 2 from J, leaving 6 bases between them. In DNA, the CDR3 is TGTGCCAGCAGCTTAGGCGTTCCCTACGAGCAGTACTTC. Translating gives CASSLGVPYEQYF.

This chain uses TRBV2 with TRBJ2-2; maybe TRBD1 (5 bases). The CDR3 covers 14 residues. Germline CDR1 SNHLY, CDR2 FYNNEI. V gave up 6 bases and J gave up 5 bases, with 13 bases separating them. The DNA of the CDR3 is TGTGCCAGCAGGGTAGGGGCTGTAACCGGGGAGCTGTTTTTT. Amino acids: CASRVGAVTGELFF.

This chain uses TRBV20-1 with TRBJ2-5, with TRBD1 as a possible D gene (6 bases). Germline V gene sequence: CDR1 DFQATT, CDR2 SNEGSKA (reference sequence). V lost 3 bases and J lost 1, with 15 bases in between. The CDR3 has 15 amino acids. The CDR3 loop reads CSASVKTGSQETQYF. CDR3 bases: TGCAGTGCTAGTGTAAAAACAGGGTCCCAAGAGACCCAGTACTTC.

In its sample, this clone was seen once. The rearrangement joins TRBV5-4 to TRBJ2-3; 10 bases align to TRBD2. The CDR3 totals 18 residues. Trimming took 0 bases from V and 0 from J; bases not matched to a gene: 7. Germline V lookup: CDR1 SGHNT, CDR2 YYREEE (reference sequence). The CDR3 loop is CASSLAGSGGSSTDTQYF. Here the CDR3 DNA reads TGTGCCAGCAGCTTGGCTGGTAGCGGGGGGTCTAGCACAGATACGCAGTATTTT.

The chain links TRBV7-9 to TRBJ1-5; D not certain. CDR1 SEHNR and CDR2 FQNEAQ come from the germline V gene (reference sequence). The CDR3 spans 14 residues. V lost 0 bases to trimming and J lost 0 bases, with 3 bases between them. CDR3 region: CASSLANSNQPQHF. CDR3 in DNA: TGTGCCAGCAGCTTAGCCAATAGCAATCAGCCCCAGCATTTT.

The chain is built from TRBV6-6 and TRBJ2-7; the match to TRBD1 covers 7 bases. Germline V gene sequence: CDR1 MNHNY, CDR2 SVGAGI (reference sequence). V was pared by 5 bases and J by 0 bases, with 4 bases of the junction left unmatched. The CDR3 runs to 14 residues. CDR3: CASSADRFSYEQYF. The CDR3 nucleotides read TGTGCCAGCAGTGCGGACAGGTTCTCCTACGAGCAGTACTTC.

The chain carries TRBV28 and TRBJ2-7; 8 bases align to TRBD2. Germline V lookup: CDR1 MDHEN, CDR2 SYDVKM. This CDR3 contains 17 residues. The trim removed 4 bases at V and 0 bases at J, leaving 11 bases unmatched. DNA for the CDR3: TGTGCCAGCAGTTCGCAGCGGGGGAAAGGGGGCTCCTACGAGCAGTACTTC. Protein product: CASSSQRGKGGSYEQYF.